The rows below give T cell receptor beta chains drawn from one sample of a study of regulatory T cells in long-lasting Graves disease. TCRdb itself ran the multiplex PCR reads through MiXCR, one entry per CDR3 protein. The table records under 300,000 distinct CDR3 sequences, more than 15% of them present only once. This sample was also put to use in a study of T cells in Graves' hyperthyroidism and ophthalmopathy.

Sequenced material: peripheral blood mononuclear cells (PBMCs), taken at new diagnosis, from a patient treated with antithyroid drugs. These receptors were obtained from a woman under 40 with Graves disease. Both conserved end residues are part of each CDR3. A D gene is named only where the DNA matches it firmly. Some rows mark clone size as missing; the rest say once, few, many or name a class of expanded clone.

clone_size	d_call	v_call	j_call	cdr3_nt	cdr3_aa
.	.	TRBV9	TRBJ2-2	TGTGCCAGCAGCGGCCGAATAACCGGGGAGCTGTTTTTT	CASSGRITGELFF
few	.	TRBV6-4	TRBJ1-4	TGTGCCAGCATTGGAGAAAAACTGTTTTTT	CASIGEKLFF
many	.	TRBV7-2	TRBJ1-1	TGTGCCAGCAGCCCGCCCGGGACGGGCACTGAAGCTTTCTTT	CASSPPGTGTEAFF
many	.	TRBV27	TRBJ1-5	TGTGCCAGCAGTATCACAGGGTCTCCTAGCAATCAGCCCCAGCATTTT	CASSITGSPSNQPQHF
few	TRBD2	TRBV25-1	TRBJ2-5	TGTGCCAGCAGGGGAGGGGTGTCAGAGACCCAGTACTTC	CASRGGVSETQYF
many	TRBD1	TRBV5-1	TRBJ1-6	TGCGCCAGCAGCTCGCTCGACCTGGGACAGCGCAATCCCCTCCACTTT	CASSSLDLGQRNPLHF
once	.	TRBV27	TRBJ1-5	TGTGCCAGCAGTGTCAAACAGGAGTACAATCAGCCCCAGCATTTT	CASSVKQEYNQPQHF
many	.	TRBV29-1	TRBJ2-7	TGCAGCGTTGAAGGAGTCAGGGGAGCCTACGAGCAGTACTTC	CSVEGVRGAYEQYF
.	.	TRBV24-1	TRBJ2-1	TGTGCCACCAGTGATACCGACAGGTCAGGGGAGACCCAGTTCTTC	CATSDTDRSGETQFF
few	.	TRBV9	TRBJ1-3	TGTGCCAGCAGCGGACCGGAGTTTCGCGGAAACACCATATATTTT	CASSGPEFRGNTIYF
.	TRBD2	TRBV7-2	TRBJ2-5	TGTGCCAGCAGCTTAACGGGAGGGGAGACCCAGTACTTC	CASSLTGGETQYF
many	.	TRBV6-2/TRBV6-3	TRBJ2-4	TGTGCCAGCAGTTACTTAGGGCCGCTAGCCAAAAACATTCAGTACTTC	CASSYLGPLAKNIQYF
many	.	TRBV7-2	TRBJ1-3	TGTGCCAGCAGCTTGGAACAGTTTGGAAACACCATATATTTT	CASSLEQFGNTIYF
once	TRBD1	TRBV6-2/TRBV6-3	TRBJ1-2	TGTGCCAGCAGACGCCCGGGACAGGGAAGGTATGGCTACACCTTC	CASRRPGQGRYGYTF
many	TRBD1	TRBV14	TRBJ1-1	TGTGCCAGCAGCCGGGACAGTAAAGCTTTCTTT	CASSRDSKAFF
.	.	TRBV9	TRBJ2-2	TGTGCCAGCACGGAACATAACACCGGGGAGCTGTTTTTT	CASTEHNTGELFF
many	.	TRBV20-1	TRBJ1-1	TGCAGTGCTCTCGGGGGGAACACTGAAGCTTTCTTT	CSALGGNTEAFF
many	.	TRBV20-1	TRBJ2-1	TGCAGTGCTAGAGCGGGGGGCGCGAGGTACAATGAGCAGTTCTTC	CSARAGGARYNEQFF
many	.	TRBV19	TRBJ1-5	TGTGCCAGTAGTATCTTGACAGCAAGCAATCAGCCCCAGCATTTT	CASSILTASNQPQHF
many	TRBD1	TRBV5-1	TRBJ2-7	TGCGCCAGCAGCTCGGGACAGGGGGGAACCTACGAGCAGTACTTC	CASSSGQGGTYEQYF
many	TRBD2	TRBV11-2	TRBJ2-7	TGTGCCAGCAGCGCAGACCCCTGGACTAGCGCAACTTCCTACGAGCAGTACTTC	CASSADPWTSATSYEQYF
many	TRBD1	TRBV18	TRBJ1-6	TGTGCCAGCTCACCTGGGACAGCCCCGAATGGTTCACCCCTCCACTTT	CASSPGTAPNGSPLHF
.	.	TRBV3-1	TRBJ1-1	TGTGCCAGCAGCCAAGATGATCGTCCCACTGAAGCTTTCTTT	CASSQDDRPTEAFF
.	TRBD1	TRBV12-3/TRBV12-4	TRBJ1-4	TGTGCCAGCAGGGGGACAGGTGGTGAAAAACTGTTTTTT	CASRGTGGEKLFF
many	.	TRBV19	TRBJ2-3	TGTGCCAGTACCCGGGGGAACACAGATACGCAGTATTTT	CASTRGNTDTQYF
few	TRBD2	TRBV10-1	TRBJ2-1	TGCGCCAGCAGTGAGGGACTAGCGGACCTCAATGAGCAGTTCTTC	CASSEGLADLNEQFF
many	TRBD1	TRBV7-9	TRBJ1-4	TGTGCCAGCAGCCACGACAGGGACGAAAAACTGTTTTTT	CASSHDRDEKLFF
many	.	TRBV29-1	TRBJ1-2	TGCAGCGTTGAGGTGTGGGGGGGGGACTATGGCTACACCTTC	CSVEVWGGDYGYTF
many	.	TRBV12-3/TRBV12-4	TRBJ2-5	TGTGCCAGCAGTTTACTCACAGGGTTCGGTGAGACCCAGTACTTC	CASSLLTGFGETQYF
many	TRBD1	TRBV7-9	TRBJ1-1	TGTGCCAGCAGCCAATCGGGACAGGGGGGGACTGAAGCTTTCTTT	CASSQSGQGGTEAFF
many	TRBD1	TRBV12-5	TRBJ2-4	TGTGCTAGTGCCCCAGGGGGACAGTCTGGAAACATTCAGTACTTC	CASAPGGQSGNIQYF
many	.	TRBV5-1	TRBJ1-1	TGCGCCAGCAGCTTGGTGGAGGGTTGGACTGAAGCTTTCTTT	CASSLVEGWTEAFF
many	.	TRBV7-8	TRBJ1-6	TGTGCCAGCAGCCCTGGACCTTTTCGGGGTTCACCCCTCCACTTT	CASSPGPFRGSPLHF
many	.	TRBV20-1	TRBJ1-2	TGCAGTGCTAGAGATATGGGGGGCAGCCCTAACTATGGCTACACCTTC	CSARDMGGSPNYGYTF
many	TRBD1	TRBV28	TRBJ2-5	TGTGCCAGCAGGCGACAGGGGGTGGAGACCCAGTACTTC	CASRRQGVETQYF
.	TRBD1	TRBV18	TRBJ2-7	TGTGCCAGCTCACCCGGACAGGCCGAGCAGTACTTC	CASSPGQAEQYF
.	TRBD1	TRBV10-1	TRBJ1-3	TGCGCCAGCAGTGAAGTTGGCAGGGGGACTGGAAACACCATATATTTT	CASSEVGRGTGNTIYF
many	TRBD1	TRBV6-1	TRBJ1-5	TGTGCCAGCAGTGGGGGACAGGGTAGTCAGCCCCAGCATTTT	CASSGGQGSQPQHF
.	TRBD1	TRBV20-1	TRBJ1-3	TGCAGTGCTACAGGGGGGATCTTTGGAAACACCATATATTTT	CSATGGIFGNTIYF
many	.	TRBV11-2	TRBJ2-6	TGTGCCAGCAGCTTAGTCGCGGTAGCGGCCTCTGGGGCCAACGTCCTGACTTTC	CASSLVAVAASGANVLTF
few	.	TRBV27	TRBJ1-2	TGTGCCAGCAGTGGGGGAACTTATGGCTACACCTTC	CASSGGTYGYTF
many	.	TRBV18	TRBJ2-7	TGTGCCAGCTCACCACCACCAGGGAACGAGCAGTACTTC	CASSPPPGNEQYF
many	TRBD1	TRBV5-1	TRBJ2-1	TGCGCCAGCAGCTCGGGACAGGGGTCCTACAATGAGCAGTTCTTC	CASSSGQGSYNEQFF
many	.	TRBV20-1	TRBJ1-3	TGCAGTGCTAGAGGTCCCCAGGAACCCTCTGGAAACACCATATATTTT	CSARGPQEPSGNTIYF
many	TRBD1	TRBV12-3/TRBV12-4	TRBJ1-1	TGTGCCAGCAGTGAGGGACAGTTCGTGACTGAAGCTTTCTTT	CASSEGQFVTEAFF
.	TRBD1	TRBV29-1	TRBJ1-2	TGCAGCGCTAGACAGGGCTCAAACTATGGCTACACCTTC	CSARQGSNYGYTF
few	.	TRBV19	TRBJ1-2	TGTGCCAGTAGTATCGGAGGAGGATATGGCTATACCTTC	CASSIGGGYGYTF